This is a list of T cell receptor beta chains from one sample in a study of T-cell reconstitution after alpha-beta-depleted transplantation in children. TCRdb recomputed calls from the PCR reads with MiXCR, one row per CDR3 protein. This sample yields hundreds of thousands of distinct CDR3 sequences, of which more than 15% are seen a single time; around two fifths belongs to the top ten. Sequences were derived from PBMCs, mostly from graft donor cells, sampled 360 days after TCRalphabeta/CD19-depleted stem cell transplant. The receptor source for this set is a male patient under 10 years old who had a stem cell transplant for acute lymphoblastic leukemia, so the T cells may come from the graft donor. The CDR3 runs from the conserved cysteine through the conserved F or W. D genes are given only for firm matches. The size of a clone is reported for some rows only, either as once, few or many, or as a class for expanded clones.

v_call	j_call	clone_size	d_call	cdr3_aa	cdr3_nt
TRBV6-1	TRBJ1-1	-	-	CASSEFHTEAFF	TGTGCCAGCAGTGAGTTTCACACTGAAGCTTTCTTT
TRBV11-2	TRBJ2-1	once	-	CASSLGTDLYNEQFF	TGTGCCAGCAGCTTGGGGACGGACTTATACAATGAGCAGTTCTTC
TRBV5-1	TRBJ1-6	-	TRBD1	CASSFDRGLTHSPLHF	TGCGCCAGCAGCTTTGACAGGGGGCTTACTCATTCACCCCTCCACTTT
TRBV12-3/TRBV12-4	TRBJ1-2	-	-	CASSQLQGAGGYTF	TGTGCCAGCAGTCAACTACAGGGTGCCGGTGGCTACACCTTC
TRBV12-3/TRBV12-4	TRBJ1-5	-	-	CASSSVRVDQPQHF	TGTGCCAGCAGTTCTGTCAGGGTCGATCAGCCCCAGCATTTT
TRBV18	TRBJ1-6	many	-	CASSRGVAPLHF	TGTGCCAGCTCCCGGGGTGTGGCACCCCTCCACTTT
TRBV29-1	TRBJ1-1	many	-	CSVEKQGNTEAFF	TGCAGCGTTGAAAAACAGGGGAACACTGAAGCTTTCTTT
TRBV7-9	TRBJ2-1	-	-	CASSLAQNRAGNEQFF	TGTGCCAGCAGCTTAGCGCAGAACCGGGCGGGCAATGAGCAGTTCTTC
TRBV7-8	TRBJ2-2	-	TRBD2	CASSPRGGSAPPGELFF	TGTGCCAGCAGCCCTCGGGGGGGTAGTGCGCCCCCCGGGGAGCTGTTTTTT
TRBV20-1	TRBJ1-5	few	-	CSARDPGDSNQPQHF	TGCAGTGCTAGAGACCCGGGGGATAGCAATCAGCCCCAGCATTTT
TRBV7-8	TRBJ1-2	few	-	CASSLEVGVGYTF	TGTGCCAGCAGCTTAGAAGTAGGGGTGGGCTACACCTTC
TRBV7-9	TRBJ2-7	few	-	CAIWGGPTYEQYF	TGTGCCATCTGGGGGGGGCCTACCTACGAGCAGTACTTC
TRBV5-1	TRBJ2-2	-	TRBD2	CASSLRRAGANTGELFF	TGCGCCAGCAGCTTGAGACGGGCGGGGGCGAACACCGGGGAGCTGTTTTTT
TRBV20-1	TRBJ1-3	many	-	CSAKVQLPSGNTIYF	TGCAGTGCTAAGGTGCAGCTTCCCTCTGGAAACACCATATATTTT
TRBV12-3/TRBV12-4	TRBJ1-1	many	TRBD1	CASSSGGPGGTEAFF	TGTGCCAGCAGTTCAGGGGGCCCAGGGGGCACTGAAGCTTTCTTT
TRBV7-9	TRBJ1-1	-	-	CASSSRTDMNTEAFF	TGTGCCAGCAGCTCCAGGACGGATATGAACACTGAAGCTTTCTTT
TRBV27	TRBJ2-7	few	-	CASSSYTGLGPYEQYF	TGTGCCAGCAGTTCTTACACAGGGCTAGGACCCTACGAGCAGTACTTC
TRBV27	TRBJ1-1	-	TRBD1	CASSLYRTGNTEAFF	TGTGCCAGCAGTTTATACAGGACAGGGAACACTGAAGCTTTCTTT
TRBV10-3	TRBJ2-1	-	TRBD2	CAIGGGAIPYNEQFF	TGTGCCATCGGCGGGGGGGCGATCCCCTACAATGAGCAGTTCTTC
TRBV18	TRBJ1-1	few	TRBD1	CASSPRPGQQNTEAFF	TGTGCCAGCTCACCGCGACCGGGACAGCAGAACACTGAAGCTTTCTTT
TRBV3-1	TRBJ2-7	-	TRBD2	CASSAPPAGLAGGISYEQYF	TGTGCCAGCAGCGCCCCTCCGGCGGGACTAGCGGGGGGGATCTCCTACGAGCAGTACTTC
TRBV15	TRBJ2-7	-	TRBD2	CATSREPFAGDYEQYF	TGTGCCACCAGCAGAGAGCCATTCGCGGGAGATTACGAGCAGTACTTC
TRBV6-5	TRBJ1-1	-	TRBD1	CASSRRQGATEAFF	TGTGCCAGCAGCCGACGACAGGGAGCGACTGAAGCTTTCTTT
TRBV10-2	TRBJ2-1	-	TRBD2	CASRAGEFNEQFF	TGCGCCAGCAGGGCGGGGGAATTCAATGAGCAGTTCTTC
TRBV6-1	TRBJ1-2	-	TRBD1	CASGMWGQNYGYTF	TGTGCCAGCGGAATGTGGGGACAGAACTATGGCTACACCTTC
TRBV4-2	TRBJ1-5	-	-	CASSREGGYSNQPQHF	TGTGCCAGCAGCCGAGAAGGAGGGTATAGCAATCAGCCCCAGCATTTT
TRBV18	TRBJ2-7	-	-	CASSPNGDSYEQYF	TGTGCCAGCTCACCAAACGGAGATTCCTACGAGCAGTACTTC
TRBV27	TRBJ1-2	-	TRBD1	CASRTPQGFGYTF	TGTGCCAGCAGAACCCCACAGGGGTTTGGCTACACCTTC
TRBV9	TRBJ2-2	-	-	CASSVELVTGELFF	TGTGCCAGCAGCGTAGAGCTGGTCACCGGGGAGCTGTTTTTT
TRBV7-2	TRBJ2-1	-	TRBD2	CASSPPRAGVWGEQFF	TGTGCCAGCAGCCCCCCAAGAGCGGGGGTCTGGGGTGAGCAGTTCTTC
TRBV20-1	TRBJ1-2	few	TRBD1	CSGARDRLYGYTF	TGCAGTGGAGCCCGGGACAGACTCTATGGCTACACCTTC
TRBV10-3	TRBJ2-5	few	-	CATQLGGLETQYF	TGTGCCACCCAACTGGGGGGCCTGGAGACCCAGTACTTC